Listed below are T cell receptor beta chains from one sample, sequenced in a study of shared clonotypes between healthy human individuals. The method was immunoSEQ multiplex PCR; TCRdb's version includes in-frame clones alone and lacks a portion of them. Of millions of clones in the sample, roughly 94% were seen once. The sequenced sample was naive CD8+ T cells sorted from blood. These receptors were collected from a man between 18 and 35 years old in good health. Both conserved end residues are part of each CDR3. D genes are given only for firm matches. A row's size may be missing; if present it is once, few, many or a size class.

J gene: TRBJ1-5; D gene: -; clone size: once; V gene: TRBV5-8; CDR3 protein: CASSFGPPGNQPQHF; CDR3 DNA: TGTGCCAGCAGCTTCGGGCCTCCGGGCAATCAGCCCCAGCATTTT
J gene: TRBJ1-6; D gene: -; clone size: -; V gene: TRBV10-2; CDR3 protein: CASSEVSSSYNSPLHF; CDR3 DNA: TGCGCCAGCAGTGAGGTGTCGAGCTCCTATAATTCACCCCTCCACTTT
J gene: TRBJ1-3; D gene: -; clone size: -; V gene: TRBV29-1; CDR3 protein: CSVEQGTGNTIYF; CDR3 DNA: TGCAGCGTGGAACAGGGTACAGGAAACACCATATATTTT
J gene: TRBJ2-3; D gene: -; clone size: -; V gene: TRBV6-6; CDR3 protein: CASIGLRGFTDTQYF; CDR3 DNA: TGTGCCAGCATTGGTCTTCGGGGGTTTACAGATACGCAGTATTTT
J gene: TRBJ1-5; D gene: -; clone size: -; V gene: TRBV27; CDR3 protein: CASSWNGGNQPQHF; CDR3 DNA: TGTGCCAGCAGTTGGAACGGTGGCAATCAGCCCCAGCATTTT
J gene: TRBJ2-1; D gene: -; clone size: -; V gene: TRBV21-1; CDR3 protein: CASSKDGRGFYNEQFF; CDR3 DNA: TGTGCCAGCAGCAAAGACGGCAGGGGGTTCTACAATGAGCAGTTCTTC
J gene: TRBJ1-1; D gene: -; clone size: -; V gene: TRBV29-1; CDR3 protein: CSVVDNTEAFF; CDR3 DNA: TGCAGCGTTGTGGATAACACTGAAGCTTTCTTT
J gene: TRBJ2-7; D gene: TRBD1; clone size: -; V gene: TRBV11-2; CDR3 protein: CASSPGVGQGAQEQYF; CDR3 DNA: TGTGCCAGCAGCCCAGGCGTGGGACAGGGGGCGCAAGAGCAGTACTTC
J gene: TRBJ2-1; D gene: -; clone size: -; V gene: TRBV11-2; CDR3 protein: CASSPRDGTNEQFF; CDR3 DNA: TGTGCCAGCAGCCCAAGGGACGGCACCAATGAGCAGTTCTTC
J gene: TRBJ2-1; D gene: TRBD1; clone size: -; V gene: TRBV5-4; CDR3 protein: CASSSGTGGLNEQFF; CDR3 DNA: TGTGCCAGCAGCTCCGGGACAGGGGGCCTGAATGAGCAGTTCTTC
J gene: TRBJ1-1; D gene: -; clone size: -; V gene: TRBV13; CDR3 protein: CASSERKENTEAFF; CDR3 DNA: TGTGCCAGCAGCGAACGAAAGGAGAACACTGAAGCTTTCTTT
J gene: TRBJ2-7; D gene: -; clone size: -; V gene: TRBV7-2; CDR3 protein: CASSASPGVHEQYF; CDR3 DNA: TGTGCCAGCAGCGCCAGCCCAGGGGTCCACGAGCAGTACTTC
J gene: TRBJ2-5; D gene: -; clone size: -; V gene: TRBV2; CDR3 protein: CASSEGRGWETQYF; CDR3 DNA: TGTGCCAGCAGTGAGGGCAGGGGCTGGGAGACCCAGTACTTC
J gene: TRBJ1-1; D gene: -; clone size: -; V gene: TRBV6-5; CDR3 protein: CASSYGAGTEAFF; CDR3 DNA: TGTGCCAGCAGTTACGGGGCCGGGACTGAAGCTTTCTTT
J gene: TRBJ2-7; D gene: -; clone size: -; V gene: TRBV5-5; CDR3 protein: CASSLGSGTDQYF; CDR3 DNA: TGTGCCAGCAGCTTGGGGTCGGGGACGGATCAGTACTTC
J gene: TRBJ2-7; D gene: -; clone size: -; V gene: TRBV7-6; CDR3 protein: CASSPGDSVRSGYEQYF; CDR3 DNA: TGTGCCAGCAGCCCGGGGGATTCAGTACGCTCGGGCTACGAGCAGTACTTC
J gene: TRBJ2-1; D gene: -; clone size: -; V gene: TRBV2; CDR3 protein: CASSGRLHEQFF; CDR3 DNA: TGTGCCAGCAGTGGCCGACTCCATGAGCAGTTCTTC
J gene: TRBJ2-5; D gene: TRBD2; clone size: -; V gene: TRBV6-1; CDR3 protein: CASRAGLADQETQYF; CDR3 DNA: TGTGCCAGCCGCGCGGGACTAGCGGACCAAGAGACCCAGTACTTC
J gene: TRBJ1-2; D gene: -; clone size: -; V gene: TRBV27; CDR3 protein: CASASTRQIYGYTF; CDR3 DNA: TGTGCCAGCGCTTCGACCCGACAGATTTATGGCTACACCTTC
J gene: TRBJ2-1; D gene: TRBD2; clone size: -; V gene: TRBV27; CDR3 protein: CASSLTSGGFYEQFF; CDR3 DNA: TGTGCCAGCAGTTTAACTAGCGGGGGTTTCTATGAGCAGTTCTTC
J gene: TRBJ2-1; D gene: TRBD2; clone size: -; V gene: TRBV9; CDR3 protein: CASSPGGTSGIHNEQFF; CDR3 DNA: TGTGCCAGCAGCCCGGGCGGGACTAGCGGGATCCACAATGAGCAGTTCTTC
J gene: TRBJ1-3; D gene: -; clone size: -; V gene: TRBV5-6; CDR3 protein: CASSLEWGVRGNTIYF; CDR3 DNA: TGTGCCAGCAGCTTGGAGTGGGGAGTACGAGGTAACACCATATATTTT
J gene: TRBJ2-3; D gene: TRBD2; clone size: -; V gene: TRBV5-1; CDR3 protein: CASSLDTSGTITDTQYF; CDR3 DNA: TGCGCCAGCAGCTTGGATACTAGCGGGACAATTACAGATACGCAGTATTTT
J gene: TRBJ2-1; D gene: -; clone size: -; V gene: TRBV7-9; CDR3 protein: CASSPSPGYITYNEQFF; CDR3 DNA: TGTGCCAGCAGCCCATCTCCGGGATATATTACCTACAATGAGCAGTTCTTC
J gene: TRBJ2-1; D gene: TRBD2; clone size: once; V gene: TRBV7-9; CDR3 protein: CASSLEFDSGRSAYNEQFF; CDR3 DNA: TGTGCCAGCAGCTTAGAATTCGATAGCGGGAGGTCTGCCTACAATGAGCAGTTCTTC
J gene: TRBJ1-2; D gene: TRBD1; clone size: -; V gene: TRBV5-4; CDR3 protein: CASSYGTGSPVSGYTF; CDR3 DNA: TGTGCCAGCAGTTATGGGACAGGATCCCCTGTCTCCGGCTACACCTTC